This T cell receptor (beta chain) was obtained from a study of blood T cell repertoires in COVID-19. Study in general: T cells, B-cell-depleted T cells, or PBMCs provided the cDNA or gDNA that served as material.

Only in-frame clones appear in the TCRdb table, and some are missing; sequencing was by immunoSEQ multiplex PCR. The table records about 220,000 clones, around 83% of them present only once. V lost 3 bases and J lost 6, with 14 bases in between. The CDR3 runs 14 residues. The germline V gene encodes CDR1 LNHDA and CDR2 SQIVND (reference sequence). Ages ranged from roughly 18 to 100 years, with residence in more than 20 US areas. This receptor was identified in a woman aged 40 to 50 with acute COVID-19. The V and J genes are TRBV19 and TRBJ1-1; the D gene is possibly TRBD1 (5 bases). Sequencing input: PBMCs or T cells enriched from blood (not recorded which). This chain's CDR3 is CASSMGGGLSEAFF. The CDR3 region has the DNA TGTGCCAGTAGTATGGGGGGGGGACTGTCTGAAGCTTTCTTT.